This T cell receptor beta chain derives from a study of beta chain features in type 1 diabetes. Study context: Patients looked much like healthy donors when it came to age, gender and cell yields. Study-wide results and caveats: PCR might pick shorter templates more often, in the same way for patients and controls. Moderate yet significant TCRB CDR3 shortening was seen in Type 1 diabetes patients in all four CD4+ subsets. Cells with high TCR expression could be over-represented by cDNA sequencing. Within patients, naive, central memory and Treg TCRB repertoires seemed more similar than within healthy donors.

On this clone: Its antigen remains unidentified.

The CDR3 is 11 amino acids. Germline lookup yields CDR1 MDHEN and CDR2 SYDVKM. V was cut by 6 bases and J by 5 bases, with 7 bases left in between. The investigators reverse transcribed all of the isolated RNA, so they sequenced expressed TCRB transcripts. Profiling relied on immunoSEQ multiplex PCR, and the TCRdb table lists in-frame clones only, not all of them. The sample contains nearly 700,000 clones, around an eighth of which appear only once. This TCR derives from a man aged 18 to 29 with type 1 diabetes. Sequencing was done on a sample of naive CD4+ T cells from blood. The chain has TRBV28 and TRBJ2-5, with D hard to call. The CDR3 DNA reads as TGTGCCAGCAGAAATTGGGAGACCCAGTACTTC. This codes for CASRNWETQYF.